These 6 T cell receptor beta chains were sequenced from one sample in a study of graft-versus-host responses after intestinal transplantation. The protocol was immunoSEQ multiplex PCR, while the TCRdb copy is restricted to in-frame clones and leaves out a portion. The sample has about 83,000 clones; about 88% are singletons. The antigens of these receptors remain unknown. Specimen: unstimulated CD4+ T cells sorted from spleen or lymph node cells, collected before intestinal transplant. The receptors were gathered from a human donor who received an intestinal transplant.

This rearrangement joins TRBV29-1 to TRBJ1-4; TRBD1 agrees at 7 bases. Losses at the gene ends were 4 bases for V and 1 base for J; bases not matched to a gene: 0. Germline CDR1 and CDR2: SQVTM and ANQGSEA. The CDR3 is 13 residues long. The CDR3 reads CSVGDRTNEKLFF. The DNA of the CDR3 is TGCAGCGTTGGGGACAGAACTAATGAAAAACTGTTTTTT.

Details on this clone: The DNA is left out, because the CDR3 cannot be placed on it with certainty; the CDR3 is given as TCRdb lists it. V usage is TRBV1 and J usage is TRBJ1-2. TRBV1 is recorded as a pseudogene. Termini included, the CDR3 measures 19 amino acids. The CDR3: CTSSPPVASGSLNHYGYTF.

The count of this clone is one. This chain uses TRBV5-1 with TRBJ2-3; TRBD2 matches at 11 bases. The CDR3 loop spans 17 amino acids. Per germline, CDR1 SGHRS and CDR2 YFSETQ. J gave up 4 bases and V 2 bases, and 9 bases lay outside the gene matches. CDR3 in DNA: TGCGCCAGCAGCTTTACCGATAGCGGGGGGGCCGCAGATACGCAGTATTTT. Residues: CASSFTDSGGAADTQYF.

This rearrangement joins TRBV9 to TRBJ2-5; TRBD1 agrees at 9 bases. Germline CDR1 reads SGDLS; CDR2 reads YYNGEE. CDR3 length: 14 amino acids. The trim removed 2 bases at V and 4 bases at J, leaving 3 bases unmatched. In nucleotides, the CDR3 is TGTGCCAGCAGCGTCACAGGGGGCAGAGAGACCCAGTACTTC. This gives the protein CASSVTGGRETQYF.

On this clone: The junction differs from germline at one of its ends, possibly a read error. The chain uses TRBV2 and TRBJ1-2; D might be TRBD1 (6 bases). This CDR3 contains 10 residues. Germline CDR1 SNHLY, CDR2 FYNNEI. In DNA, the CDR3 is TGTGCCAGCAGTACAGGGTTGGGAACTTTC. Its protein product is CASSTGLGTF.

This clone was recorded only once. The rearrangement links TRBV18 to TRBJ2-1; 10 bases align to TRBD2. The V gene end was trimmed by 5 bases and the J gene end by 1 base; junction bases not matched to a gene: 8. The CDR3 has 17 amino acids. In germline, CDR1 is KGHSH, CDR2 LQKENI. Here the CDR3 DNA reads TGTGCCAGCTCAGTCACTAGCGGGGTGCTATCCTACAATGAGCAGTTCTTC. Translated, it gives CASSVTSGVLSYNEQFF.